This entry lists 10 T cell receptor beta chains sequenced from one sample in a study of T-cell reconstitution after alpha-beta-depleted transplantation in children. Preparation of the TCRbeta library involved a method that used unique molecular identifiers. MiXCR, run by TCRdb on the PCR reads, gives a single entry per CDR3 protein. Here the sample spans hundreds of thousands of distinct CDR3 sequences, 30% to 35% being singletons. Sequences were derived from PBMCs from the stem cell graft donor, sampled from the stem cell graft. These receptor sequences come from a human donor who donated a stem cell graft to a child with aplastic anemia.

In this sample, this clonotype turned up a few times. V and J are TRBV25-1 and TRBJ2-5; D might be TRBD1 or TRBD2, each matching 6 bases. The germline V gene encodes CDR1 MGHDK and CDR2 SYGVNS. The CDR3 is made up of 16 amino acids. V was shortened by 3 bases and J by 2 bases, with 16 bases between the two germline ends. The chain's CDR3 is CASSDWGADVQETQYF. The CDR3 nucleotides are TGTGCCAGCAGTGATTGGGGGGCGGACGTACAAGAGACCCAGTACTTC.

CDR3 in amino acids: CASSHIDRGPMDEQFF. Written as DNA, the CDR3 is TGTGCCAGCAGCCACATAGACAGGGGGCCCATGGATGAGCAGTTCTTC. J is TRBJ2-1 and V is TRBV5-4; 10 bases map to TRBD1. The ends lost 4 bases at V and 8 bases at J; junction bases unmatched: 12. Germline CDR1 is SGHNT and CDR2 is YYREEE (reference sequence). This CDR3 is built from 16 residues.

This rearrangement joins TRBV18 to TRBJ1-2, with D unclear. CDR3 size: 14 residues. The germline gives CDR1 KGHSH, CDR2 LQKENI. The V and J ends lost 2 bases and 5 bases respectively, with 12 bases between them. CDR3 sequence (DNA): TGTGCCAGCTCACCAGACGAGGGTGTATATGGCTACACCTTC. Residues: CASSPDEGVYGYTF.

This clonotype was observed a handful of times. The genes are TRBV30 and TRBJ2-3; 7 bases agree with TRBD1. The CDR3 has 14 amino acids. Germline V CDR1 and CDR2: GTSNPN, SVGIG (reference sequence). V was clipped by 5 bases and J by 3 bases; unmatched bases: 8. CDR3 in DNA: TGTGCCTGGGATATGACAGGGAGAACAGATACGCAGTATTTT. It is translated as CAWDMTGRTDTQYF.

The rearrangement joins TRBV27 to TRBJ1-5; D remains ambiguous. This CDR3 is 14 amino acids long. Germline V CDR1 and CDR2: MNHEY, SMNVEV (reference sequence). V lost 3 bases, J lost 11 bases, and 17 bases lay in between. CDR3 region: CASSFGDGGTAQHF. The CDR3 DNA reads TGTGCCAGCAGTTTCGGAGATGGTGGTACGGCCCAGCATTTT.

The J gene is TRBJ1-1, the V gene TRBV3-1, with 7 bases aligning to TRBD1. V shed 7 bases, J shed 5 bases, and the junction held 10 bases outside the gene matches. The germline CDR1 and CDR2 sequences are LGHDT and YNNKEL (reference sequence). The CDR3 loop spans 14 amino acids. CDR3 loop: CASNLGGRGTEAFF. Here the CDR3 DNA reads TGTGCCAGCAACTTAGGGGGCCGTGGGACTGAAGCTTTCTTT.

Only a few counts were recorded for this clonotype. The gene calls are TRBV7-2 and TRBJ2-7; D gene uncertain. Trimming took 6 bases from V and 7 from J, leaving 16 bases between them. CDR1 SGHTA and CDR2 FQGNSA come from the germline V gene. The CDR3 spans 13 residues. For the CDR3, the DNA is TGTGCCAGCAGTTCACGGTTTCCCGGTGAGCAGTACTTC. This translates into CASSSRFPGEQYF.

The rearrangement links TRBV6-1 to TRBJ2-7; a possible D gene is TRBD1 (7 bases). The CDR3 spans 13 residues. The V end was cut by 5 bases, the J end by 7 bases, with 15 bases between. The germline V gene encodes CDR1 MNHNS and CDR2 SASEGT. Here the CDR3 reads CASSRLTGREQYF. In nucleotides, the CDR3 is TGTGCCAGCAGTCGCCTGACAGGGAGGGAGCAGTACTTC.

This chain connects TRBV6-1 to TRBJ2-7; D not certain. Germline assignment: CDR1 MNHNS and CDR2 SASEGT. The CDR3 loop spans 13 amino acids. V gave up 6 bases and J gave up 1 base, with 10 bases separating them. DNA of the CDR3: TGTGCCAGCAGCCCGGCCGGTTCCTACGAGCAGTACTTC. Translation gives CASSPAGSYEQYF.

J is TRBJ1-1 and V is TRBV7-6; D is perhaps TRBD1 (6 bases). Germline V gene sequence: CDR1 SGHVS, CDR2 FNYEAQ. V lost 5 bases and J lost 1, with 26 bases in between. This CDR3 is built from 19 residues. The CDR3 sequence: CASSHDRTAGVGRNTEAFF. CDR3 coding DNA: TGTGCCAGCAGCCATGACCGAACAGCAGGGGTAGGACGGAACACTGAAGCTTTCTTT.